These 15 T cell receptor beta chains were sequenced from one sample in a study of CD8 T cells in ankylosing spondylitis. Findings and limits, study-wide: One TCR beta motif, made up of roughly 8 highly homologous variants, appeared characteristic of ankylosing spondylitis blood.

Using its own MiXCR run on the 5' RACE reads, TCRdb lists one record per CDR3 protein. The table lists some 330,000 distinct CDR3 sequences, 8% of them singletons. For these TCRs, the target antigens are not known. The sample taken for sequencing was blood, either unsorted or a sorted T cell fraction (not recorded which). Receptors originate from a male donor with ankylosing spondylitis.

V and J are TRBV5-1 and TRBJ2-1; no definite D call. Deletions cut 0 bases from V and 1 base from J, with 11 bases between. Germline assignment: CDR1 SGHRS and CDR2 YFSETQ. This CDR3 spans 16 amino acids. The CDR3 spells CASSLGVLDSYNEQFF. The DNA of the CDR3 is TGCGCCAGCAGCTTGGGTGTGCTAGATTCCTACAATGAGCAGTTCTTC.

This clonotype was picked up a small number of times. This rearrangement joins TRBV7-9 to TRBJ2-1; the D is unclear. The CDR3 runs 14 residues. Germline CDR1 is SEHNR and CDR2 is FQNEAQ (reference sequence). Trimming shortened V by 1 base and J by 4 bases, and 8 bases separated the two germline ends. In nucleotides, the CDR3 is TGTGCCAGCAGCTTAGTGCTACCTTACAATGAGCAGTTCTTC. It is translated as CASSLVLPYNEQFF. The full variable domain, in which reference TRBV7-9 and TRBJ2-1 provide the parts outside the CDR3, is DTGVSQNPRHKITKRGQNVTFRCDPISEHNRLYWYRQTLGQGPEFLTYFQNEAQLEKSRLLSDRFSAERPKGSFSTLEIQRTEQGDSAMYLCASSLVLPYNEQFFGPGTRLTVL.

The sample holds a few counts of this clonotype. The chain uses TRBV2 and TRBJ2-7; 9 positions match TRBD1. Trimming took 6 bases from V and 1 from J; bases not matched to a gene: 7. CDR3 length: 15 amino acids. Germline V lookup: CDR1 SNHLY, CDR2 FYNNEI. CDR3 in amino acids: CASRPGTGNSYEQYF. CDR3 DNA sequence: TGTGCCAGCAGACCCGGGACAGGGAATTCCTACGAGCAGTACTTC.

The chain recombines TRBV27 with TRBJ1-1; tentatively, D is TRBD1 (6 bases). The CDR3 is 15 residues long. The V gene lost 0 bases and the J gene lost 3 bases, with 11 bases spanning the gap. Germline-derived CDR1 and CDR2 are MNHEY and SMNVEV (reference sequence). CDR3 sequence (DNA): TGTGCCAGCAGTTTATCTACAGGGACGGACACTGAAGCTTTCTTT. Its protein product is CASSLSTGTDTEAFF.

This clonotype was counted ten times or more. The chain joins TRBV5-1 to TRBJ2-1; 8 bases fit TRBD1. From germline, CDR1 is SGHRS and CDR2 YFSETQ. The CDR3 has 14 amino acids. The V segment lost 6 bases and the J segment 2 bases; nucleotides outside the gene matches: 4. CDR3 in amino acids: CASNAQGAYNEQFF. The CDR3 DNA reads TGCGCCAGCAACGCACAGGGGGCCTACAATGAGCAGTTCTTC.

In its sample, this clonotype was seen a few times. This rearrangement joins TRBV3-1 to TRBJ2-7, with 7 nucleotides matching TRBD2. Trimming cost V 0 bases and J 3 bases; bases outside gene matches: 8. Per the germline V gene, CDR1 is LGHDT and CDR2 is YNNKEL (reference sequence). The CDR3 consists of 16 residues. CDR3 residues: CASSQDLAALGYEQYF. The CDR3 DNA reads TGTGCCAGCAGCCAAGATCTAGCGGCCCTAGGCTACGAGCAGTACTTC.

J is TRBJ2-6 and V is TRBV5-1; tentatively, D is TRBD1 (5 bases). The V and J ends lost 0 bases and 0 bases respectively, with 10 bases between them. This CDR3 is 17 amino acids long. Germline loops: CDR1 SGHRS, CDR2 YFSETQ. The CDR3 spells CASSLGQNRSGANVLTF. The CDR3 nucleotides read TGCGCCAGCAGCTTGGGACAGAACCGCTCTGGGGCCAACGTCCTGACTTTC.

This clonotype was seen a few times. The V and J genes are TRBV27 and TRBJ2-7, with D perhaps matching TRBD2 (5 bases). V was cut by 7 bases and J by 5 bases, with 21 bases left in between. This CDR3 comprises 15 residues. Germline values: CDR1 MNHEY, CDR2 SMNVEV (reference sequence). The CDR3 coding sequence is TGTGCCAGCACTAAACACGTAGCGAGTCACGACGAGCAGTACTTC. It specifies CASTKHVASHDEQYF.

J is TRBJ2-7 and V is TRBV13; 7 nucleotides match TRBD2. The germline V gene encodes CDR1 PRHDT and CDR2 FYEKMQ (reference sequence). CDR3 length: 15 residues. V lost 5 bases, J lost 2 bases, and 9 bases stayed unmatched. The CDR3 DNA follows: TGTGCCAGCAGCCGGGACGGGCTAGCGGCCTACGAGCAGTACTTC. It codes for CASSRDGLAAYEQYF.

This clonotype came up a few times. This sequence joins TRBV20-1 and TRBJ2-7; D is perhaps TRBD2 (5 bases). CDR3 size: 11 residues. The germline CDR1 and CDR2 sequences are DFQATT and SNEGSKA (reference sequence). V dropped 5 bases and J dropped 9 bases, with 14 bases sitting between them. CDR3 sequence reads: CSASRTVRQYF. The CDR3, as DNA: TGCAGTGCTTCTAGGACTGTTCGGCAGTACTTC.

CDR3 in amino acids: CSARKGQVRGYTF. For the CDR3, the DNA is TGCAGTGCCCGAAAGGGCCAGGTTCGGGGCTACACCTTC. The chain has TRBV20-1 and TRBJ1-2; unclear D gene. V dropped 6 bases and J dropped 8 bases, with 19 bases sitting between them. Per germline, CDR1 DFQATT and CDR2 SNEGSKA (reference sequence). The CDR3 runs to 13 residues.

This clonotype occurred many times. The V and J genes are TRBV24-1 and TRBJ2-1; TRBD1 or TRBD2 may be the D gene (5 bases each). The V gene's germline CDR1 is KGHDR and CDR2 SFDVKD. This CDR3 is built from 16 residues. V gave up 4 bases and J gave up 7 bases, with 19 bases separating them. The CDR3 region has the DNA TGTGCCACCAGTGACGGGCCCGGGGCCCAGATAAATGAGCAGTTCTTC. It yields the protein CATSDGPGAQINEQFF.

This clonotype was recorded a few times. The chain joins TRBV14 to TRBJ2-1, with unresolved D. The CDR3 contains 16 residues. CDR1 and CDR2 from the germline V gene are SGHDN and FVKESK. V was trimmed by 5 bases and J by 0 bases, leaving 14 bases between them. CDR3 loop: CASSYFLKSSYNEQFF. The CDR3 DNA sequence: TGTGCCAGCAGCTACTTTCTTAAAAGCTCCTACAATGAGCAGTTCTTC.

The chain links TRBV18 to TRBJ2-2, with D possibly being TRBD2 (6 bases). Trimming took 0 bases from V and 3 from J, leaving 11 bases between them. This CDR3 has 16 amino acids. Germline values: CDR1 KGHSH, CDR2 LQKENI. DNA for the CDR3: TGTGCCAGCTCACCACCGGGAACGGGGGACACCGGGGAGCTGTTTTTT. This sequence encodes CASSPPGTGDTGELFF.

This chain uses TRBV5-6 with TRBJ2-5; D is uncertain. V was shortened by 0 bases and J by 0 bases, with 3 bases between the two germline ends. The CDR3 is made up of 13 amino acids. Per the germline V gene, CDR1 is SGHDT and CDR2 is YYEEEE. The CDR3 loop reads CASSLEYQETQYF. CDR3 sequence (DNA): TGTGCCAGCAGCTTGGAGTACCAAGAGACCCAGTACTTC.